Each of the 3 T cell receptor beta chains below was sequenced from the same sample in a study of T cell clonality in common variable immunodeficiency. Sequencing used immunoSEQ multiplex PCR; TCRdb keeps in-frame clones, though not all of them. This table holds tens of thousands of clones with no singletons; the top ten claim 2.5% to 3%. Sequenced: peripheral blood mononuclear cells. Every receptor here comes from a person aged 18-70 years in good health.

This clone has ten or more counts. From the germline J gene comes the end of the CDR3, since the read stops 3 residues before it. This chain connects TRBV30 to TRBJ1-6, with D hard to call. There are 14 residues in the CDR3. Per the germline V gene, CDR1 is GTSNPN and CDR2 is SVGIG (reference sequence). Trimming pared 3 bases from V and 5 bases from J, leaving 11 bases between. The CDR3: CAWRLGLNNSPLHF. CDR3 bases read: TGTGCCTGGAGATTAGGACTAAATAATTCACCC.

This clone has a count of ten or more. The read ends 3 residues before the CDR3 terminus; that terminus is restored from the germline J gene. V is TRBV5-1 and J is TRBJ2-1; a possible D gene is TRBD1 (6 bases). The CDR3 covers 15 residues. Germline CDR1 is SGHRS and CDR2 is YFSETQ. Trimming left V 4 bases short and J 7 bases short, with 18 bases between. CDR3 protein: CASSQTGQTFNEQFF. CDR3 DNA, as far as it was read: TGCGCCAGCAGCCAGACAGGACAGACCTTTAATGAG.

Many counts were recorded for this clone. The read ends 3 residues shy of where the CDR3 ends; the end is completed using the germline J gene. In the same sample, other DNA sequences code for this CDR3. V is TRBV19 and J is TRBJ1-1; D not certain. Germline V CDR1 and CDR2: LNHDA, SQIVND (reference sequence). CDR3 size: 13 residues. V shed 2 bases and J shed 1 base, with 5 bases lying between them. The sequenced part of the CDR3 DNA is TGTGCCAGTAGTATAAAAGGGAACACTGAA. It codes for CASSIKGNTE. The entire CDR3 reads CASSIKGNTEAFF.